A single sample gave rise to the 7 T cell receptor beta chains below, sequenced in a study of blood T cell repertoires in COVID-19. Profiled with immunoSEQ multiplex PCR; TCRdb holds only in-frame clones, not every one. The sample contains about 240,000 clones, 86% of which appear only once. The sample was peripheral blood. Receptors were obtained from a woman between 45 and 65 years old with COVID-19, enrolled during active disease.

The rearrangement joins TRBV7-8 to TRBJ2-3; TRBD1 agrees at 7 bases. CDR1 is SGHVS and CDR2 is FQNEAQ in the germline V gene. The CDR3 runs 15 residues. V was clipped by 5 bases and J by 2 bases; unmatched bases: 7. CDR3 nucleotide sequence: TGTGCCAGCAGCCTTGACAGGGTGGTCACAGATACGCAGTATTTT. This gives the protein CASSLDRVVTDTQYF.

This clone showed up just a few times. This rearrangement joins TRBV4-1 to TRBJ1-1, with D perhaps matching TRBD1 (5 bases). The CDR3 has 14 amino acids. V lost 3 bases and J lost 2, with 10 bases in between. The germline CDR1 and CDR2 sequences are MGHRA and YSYEKL. CDR3 in DNA: TGCGCCAGCAGCCATTTGGACACAAACACTGAAGCTTTCTTT. As protein: CASSHLDTNTEAFF.

This clone has just one count. The rearrangement uses TRBV27 and TRBJ1-1; 10 nucleotides line up with TRBD1. Trimming cost V 10 bases and J 3 bases; bases outside gene matches: 8. The CDR3 has 14 amino acids. Germline lookup yields CDR1 MNHEY and CDR2 SMNVEV (reference sequence). CDR3 sequence (DNA): TGTGCCACGGACAGGGGGAGGATAGACACTGAAGCTTTCTTT. This encodes CATDRGRIDTEAFF.

The chain recombines TRBV2 with TRBJ2-6, with D tentatively TRBD2 (6 bases). The CDR3 is 19 amino acids. Trimming shortened V by 4 bases and J by 0 bases, and 19 bases separated the two germline ends. CDR1 and CDR2 (germline): SNHLY, FYNNEI. The CDR3 is CASSGAWRALSSGANVLTF. CDR3 nucleotides: TGTGCCAGCAGTGGGGCGTGGAGGGCCCTGAGCTCTGGGGCCAACGTCCTGACTTTC.

The CDR3 DNA reads TGTGCCAGCAGACCCGGACGGGGAGGCTCCTACGAGCAGTACTTC. It is translated as CASRPGRGGSYEQYF. V and J are TRBV6-5 and TRBJ2-7, with D possibly being TRBD2 (6 bases). This CDR3 is 15 amino acids long. Deletions cut 6 bases from V and 0 bases from J, with 15 bases between. Germline CDR1 and CDR2: MNHEY and SVGAGI.

The chain couples TRBV14 to TRBJ1-1; D ambiguous. CDR3 length: 17 residues. From germline, CDR1 is SGHDN and CDR2 FVKESK. The V gene lost 2 bases and the J gene lost 1 base, with 17 bases spanning the gap. CDR3 amino acids: CASSQIGLLDSNTEAFF. The CDR3 nucleotides are TGTGCCAGCAGCCAAATTGGCCTCCTCGATTCGAACACTGAAGCTTTCTTT.

The J gene is TRBJ1-2, the V gene TRBV30; D ambiguous. V lost 1 base to trimming and J lost 4 bases, with 7 bases between them. The CDR3 runs to 12 residues. CDR1 and CDR2 (germline): GTSNPN, SVGIG (reference sequence). CDR3 region: CAWSEQIYGYTF. CDR3 bases: TGTGCCTGGAGTGAACAGATCTATGGCTACACCTTC. Variable domain in full (rest from reference TRBV30 and TRBJ1-2): SQTIHQWPATLVQPVGSPLSLECTVEGTSNPNLYWYRQAAGRGLQLLFYSVGIGQISSEVPQNLSASRPQDRQFILSSKKLLLSDSGFYLCAWSEQIYGYTFGSGTRLTVV.